This T cell receptor beta chain came from a study of blood T cell repertoires in COVID-19. This clone came up a few times. The CDR3 contains 14 residues. Germline V gives CDR1 SGHRS, CDR2 YFSETQ. Trimming shortened V by 5 bases and J by 11 bases, and 20 bases separated the two germline ends. Produced via immunoSEQ multiplex PCR; TCRdb's table is partial and in-frame only. The sample contains tens of thousands of clones, about 86% of which appear only once. This sequence was found in a man between 60 and 75 years old with acute or convalescent COVID-19. The sample was peripheral blood. The chain is built from TRBV5-1 and TRBJ1-5; possible D gene TRBD1, 5 bases. The CDR3 region is CASRPRPGGEAQHF. CDR3 sequence (DNA): TGCGCCAGCAGGCCTAGACCCGGGGGAGAGGCCCAGCATTTT.